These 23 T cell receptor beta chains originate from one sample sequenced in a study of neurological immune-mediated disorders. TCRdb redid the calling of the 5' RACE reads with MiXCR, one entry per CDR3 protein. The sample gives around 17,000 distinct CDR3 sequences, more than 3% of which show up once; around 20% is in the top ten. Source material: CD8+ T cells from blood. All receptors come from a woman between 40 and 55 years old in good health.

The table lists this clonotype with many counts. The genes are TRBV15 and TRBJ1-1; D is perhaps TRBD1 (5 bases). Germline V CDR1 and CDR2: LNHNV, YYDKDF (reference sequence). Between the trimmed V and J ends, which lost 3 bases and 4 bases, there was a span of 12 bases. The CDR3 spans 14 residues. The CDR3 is CATSSGGVVTEAFF. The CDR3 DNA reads TGTGCCACCAGCAGTGGAGGGGTGGTCACTGAAGCTTTCTTT. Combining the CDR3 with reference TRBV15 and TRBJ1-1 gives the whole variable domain DAMVIQNPRYQVTQFGKPVTLSCSQTLNHNVMYWYQQKSSQAPKLLFHYYDKDFNNEADTPDNFQSRRPNTSFCFLDIRSPGLGDTAMYLCATSSGGVVTEAFFGQGTRLTVV.

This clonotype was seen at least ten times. In DNA, the CDR3 is TGCAGCGTTGTATTAGCGGGAGGGCCCACAGATACGCAGTATTTT. Its translation is CSVVLAGGPTDTQYF. This chain joins TRBV29-1 and TRBJ2-3; TRBD2 agrees at 11 bases. Germline CDR1 SQVTM, CDR2 ANQGSEA. The CDR3 runs to 15 residues. J lost 2 bases, V lost 4 bases, and 5 bases had no gene match.

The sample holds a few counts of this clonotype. The CDR3 sequence is CATSRTSGTGNEQFF. The CDR3 nucleotides read TGTGCCACCTCTCGGACTAGCGGGACGGGCAATGAGCAGTTCTTC. The chain is built from TRBV19 and TRBJ2-1; 12 bases align to TRBD2. CDR1 LNHDA and CDR2 SQIVND come from the germline V gene (reference sequence). Trimming removed 10 bases from V and 6 bases from J; junction bases left unmatched: 10. This CDR3 is built from 15 residues.

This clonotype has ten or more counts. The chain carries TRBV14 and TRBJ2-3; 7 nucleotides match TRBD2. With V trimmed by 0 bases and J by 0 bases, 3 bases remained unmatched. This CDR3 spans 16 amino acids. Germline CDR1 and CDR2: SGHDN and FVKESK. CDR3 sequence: CASSQDPAGSTDTQYF. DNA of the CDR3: TGTGCCAGCAGCCAAGATCCAGCGGGAAGCACAGATACGCAGTATTTT.

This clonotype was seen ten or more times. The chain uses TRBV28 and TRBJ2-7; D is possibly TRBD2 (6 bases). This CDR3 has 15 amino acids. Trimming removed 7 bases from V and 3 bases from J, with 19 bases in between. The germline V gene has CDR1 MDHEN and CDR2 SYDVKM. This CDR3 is CASTKTGDSLYEQYF. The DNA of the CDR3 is TGTGCCAGCACCAAAACGGGGGACTCCCTCTACGAGCAGTACTTC. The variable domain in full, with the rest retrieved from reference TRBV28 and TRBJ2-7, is DVKVTQSSRYLVKRTGEKVFLECVQDMDHENMFWYRQDPGLGLRLIYFSYDVKMKEKGDIPEGYSVSREKKERFSLILESASTNQTSMYLCASTKTGDSLYEQYFGPGTRLTVT.

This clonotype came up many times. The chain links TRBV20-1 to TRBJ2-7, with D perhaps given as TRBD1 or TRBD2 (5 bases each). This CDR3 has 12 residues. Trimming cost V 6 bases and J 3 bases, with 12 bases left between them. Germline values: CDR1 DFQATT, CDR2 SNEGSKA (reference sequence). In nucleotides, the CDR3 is TGCAGTGCAAGGGACCGTAACTACGAGCAGTACTTC. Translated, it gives CSARDRNYEQYF.

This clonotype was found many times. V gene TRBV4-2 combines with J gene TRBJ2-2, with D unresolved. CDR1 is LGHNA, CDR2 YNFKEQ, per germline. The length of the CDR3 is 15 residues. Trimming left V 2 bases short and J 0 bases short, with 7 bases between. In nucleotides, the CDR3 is TGTGCCAGCAGCCAAACGCAGGCGAACACCGGGGAGCTGTTTTTT. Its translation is CASSQTQANTGELFF.

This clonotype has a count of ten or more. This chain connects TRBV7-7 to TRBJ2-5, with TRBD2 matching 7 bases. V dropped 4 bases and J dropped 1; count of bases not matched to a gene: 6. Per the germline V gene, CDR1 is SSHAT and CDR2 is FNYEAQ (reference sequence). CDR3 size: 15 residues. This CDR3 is CASSSRGGSQETQYF. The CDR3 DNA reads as TGTGCCAGCAGCTCTCGGGGAGGGTCCCAAGAGACCCAGTACTTC. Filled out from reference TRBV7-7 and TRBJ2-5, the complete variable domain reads GAGVSQSPRYKVTKRGQDVTLRCDPISSHATLYWYQQALGQGPEFLTYFNYEAQPDKSGLPSDRFSAERPEGSISTLTIQRTEQRDSAMYRCASSSRGGSQETQYFGPGTRLLVL.

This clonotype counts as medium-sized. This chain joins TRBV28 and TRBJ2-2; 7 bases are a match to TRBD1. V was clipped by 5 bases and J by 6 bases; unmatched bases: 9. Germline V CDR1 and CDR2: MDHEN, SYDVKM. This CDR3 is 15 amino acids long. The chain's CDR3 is CASSPGQAEAGELFF. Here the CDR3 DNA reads TGTGCCAGCAGTCCAGGACAGGCTGAGGCCGGGGAGCTGTTTTTT.

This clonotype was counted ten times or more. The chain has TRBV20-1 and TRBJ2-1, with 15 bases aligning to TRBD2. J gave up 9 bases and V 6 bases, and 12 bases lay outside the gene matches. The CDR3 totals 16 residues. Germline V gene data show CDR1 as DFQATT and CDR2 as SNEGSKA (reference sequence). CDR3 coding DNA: TGCAGTGCGCGCCGGACTAGCGGGAGGGCTTGGCGTGAGCAGTTCTTC. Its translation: CSARRTSGRAWREQFF.

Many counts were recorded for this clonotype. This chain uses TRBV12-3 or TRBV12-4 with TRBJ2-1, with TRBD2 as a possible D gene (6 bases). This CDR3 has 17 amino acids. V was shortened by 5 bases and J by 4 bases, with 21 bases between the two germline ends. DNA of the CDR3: TGTGCCAGCAGTACTACCCCCGGACCGCGGGGATACAATGAGCAGTTCTTC. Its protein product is CASSTTPGPRGYNEQFF.

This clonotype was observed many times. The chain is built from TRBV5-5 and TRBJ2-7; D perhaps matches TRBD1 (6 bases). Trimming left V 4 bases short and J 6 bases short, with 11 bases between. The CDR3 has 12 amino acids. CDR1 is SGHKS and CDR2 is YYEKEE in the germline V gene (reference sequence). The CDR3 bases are TGTGCCAGCAGCATTGGACAGCTCGAGCAGTACTTC. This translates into CASSIGQLEQYF. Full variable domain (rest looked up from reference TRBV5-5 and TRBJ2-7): DAGVTQSPTHLIKTRGQQVTLRCSPISGHKSVSWYQQVLGQGPQFIFQYYEKEERGRGNFPDRFSARQFPNYSSELNVNALLLGDSALYLCASSIGQLEQYFGPGTRLTVT.

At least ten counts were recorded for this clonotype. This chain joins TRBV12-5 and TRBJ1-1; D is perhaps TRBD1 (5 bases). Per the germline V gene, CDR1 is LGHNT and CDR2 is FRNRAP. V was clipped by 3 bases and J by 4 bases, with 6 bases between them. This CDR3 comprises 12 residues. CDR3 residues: CASGLGATEAFF. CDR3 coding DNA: TGTGCTAGTGGTTTAGGGGCCACTGAAGCTTTCTTT.

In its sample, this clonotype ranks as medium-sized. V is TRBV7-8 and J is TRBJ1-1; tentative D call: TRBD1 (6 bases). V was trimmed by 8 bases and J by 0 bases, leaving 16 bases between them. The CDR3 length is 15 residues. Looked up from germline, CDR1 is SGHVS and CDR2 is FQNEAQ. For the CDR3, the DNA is TGTGCCAGCGGACCAACAGGGACTCTGAACACTGAAGCTTTCTTT. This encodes CASGPTGTLNTEAFF.

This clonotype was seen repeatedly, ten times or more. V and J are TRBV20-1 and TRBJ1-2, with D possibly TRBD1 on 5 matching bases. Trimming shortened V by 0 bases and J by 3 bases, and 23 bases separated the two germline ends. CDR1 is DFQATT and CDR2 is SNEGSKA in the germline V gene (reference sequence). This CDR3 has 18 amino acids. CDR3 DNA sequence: TGCAGTGCTAGAGATCGAGATCGGGTCCCCCAGGGATACTATGGCTACACCTTC. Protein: CSARDRDRVPQGYYGYTF.

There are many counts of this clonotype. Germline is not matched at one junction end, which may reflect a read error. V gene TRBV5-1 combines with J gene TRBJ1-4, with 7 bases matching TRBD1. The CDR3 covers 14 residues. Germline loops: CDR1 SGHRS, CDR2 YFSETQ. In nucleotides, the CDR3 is TGCGCCAGCAGCTTGAATGATGGTGACAGGGACGTGAGTTTT. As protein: CASSLNDGDRDVSF.

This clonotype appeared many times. The CDR3: CASSRNEYGQGGLAGELFF. DNA of the CDR3: TGTGCCAGCAGCCGAAACGAATATGGACAGGGGGGACTGGCCGGGGAGCTGTTTTTT. V is TRBV7-8 and J is TRBJ2-2, with 10 nucleotides matching TRBD1. The V segment lost 5 bases and the J segment 6 bases; nucleotides outside the gene matches: 18. Looked up from germline, CDR1 is SGHVS and CDR2 is FQNEAQ. There are 19 residues in the CDR3.

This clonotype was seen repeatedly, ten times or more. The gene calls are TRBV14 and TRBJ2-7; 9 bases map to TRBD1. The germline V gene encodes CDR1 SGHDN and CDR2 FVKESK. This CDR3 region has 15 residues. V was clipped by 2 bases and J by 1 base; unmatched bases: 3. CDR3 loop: CASSQTTGGSYEQYF. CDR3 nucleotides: TGTGCCAGCAGCCAAACGACAGGGGGTTCCTACGAGCAGTACTTC. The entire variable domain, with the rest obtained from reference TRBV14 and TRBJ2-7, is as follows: EAGVTQFPSHSVIEKGQTVTLRCDPISGHDNLYWYRRVMGKEIKFLLHFVKESKQDESGMPNNRFLAERTGGTYSTLKVQPAELEDSGVYFCASSQTTGGSYEQYFGPGTRLTVT.

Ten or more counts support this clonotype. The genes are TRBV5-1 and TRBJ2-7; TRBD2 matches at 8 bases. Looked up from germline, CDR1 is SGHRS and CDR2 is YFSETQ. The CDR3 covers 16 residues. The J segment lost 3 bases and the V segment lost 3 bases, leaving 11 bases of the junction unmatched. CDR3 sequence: CASSSAGVAGGYEQYF. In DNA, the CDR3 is TGCGCCAGCAGCTCGGCTGGGGTCGCGGGAGGCTACGAGCAGTACTTC.

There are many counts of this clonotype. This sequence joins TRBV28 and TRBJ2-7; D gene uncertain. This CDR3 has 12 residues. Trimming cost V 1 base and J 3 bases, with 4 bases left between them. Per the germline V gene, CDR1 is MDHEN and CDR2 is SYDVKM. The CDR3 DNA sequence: TGTGCCAGCAGTTTATCTCACTACGAGCAGTACTTC. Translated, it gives CASSLSHYEQYF.

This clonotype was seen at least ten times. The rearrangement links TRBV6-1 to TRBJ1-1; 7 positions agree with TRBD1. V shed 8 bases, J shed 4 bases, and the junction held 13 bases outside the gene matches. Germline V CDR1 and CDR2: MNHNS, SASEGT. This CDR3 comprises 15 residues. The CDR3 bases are TGTGCCAGCGAACTTCAGGGGGGGCCGGGCACTGAAGCTTTCTTT. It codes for CASELQGGPGTEAFF.

CDR3 nucleotide sequence: TGTGCCAGCAGTGAGGGGGCCGGGGAAGTGGAAAAACTGTTTTTT. Its protein product is CASSEGAGEVEKLFF. The chain couples TRBV6-1 to TRBJ1-4, with D possibly being TRBD1 (6 bases). This CDR3 comprises 15 residues. Germline V gives CDR1 MNHNS, CDR2 SASEGT. The V gene lost 3 bases and the J gene lost 8 bases, with 16 bases spanning the gap.

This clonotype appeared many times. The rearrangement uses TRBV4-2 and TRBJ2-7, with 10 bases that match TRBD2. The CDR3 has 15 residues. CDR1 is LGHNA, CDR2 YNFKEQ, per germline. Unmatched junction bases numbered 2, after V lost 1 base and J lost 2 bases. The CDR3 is CASSQGLAGAYEQYF. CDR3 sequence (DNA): TGTGCCAGCAGCCAAGGGCTAGCGGGAGCCTACGAGCAGTACTTC.